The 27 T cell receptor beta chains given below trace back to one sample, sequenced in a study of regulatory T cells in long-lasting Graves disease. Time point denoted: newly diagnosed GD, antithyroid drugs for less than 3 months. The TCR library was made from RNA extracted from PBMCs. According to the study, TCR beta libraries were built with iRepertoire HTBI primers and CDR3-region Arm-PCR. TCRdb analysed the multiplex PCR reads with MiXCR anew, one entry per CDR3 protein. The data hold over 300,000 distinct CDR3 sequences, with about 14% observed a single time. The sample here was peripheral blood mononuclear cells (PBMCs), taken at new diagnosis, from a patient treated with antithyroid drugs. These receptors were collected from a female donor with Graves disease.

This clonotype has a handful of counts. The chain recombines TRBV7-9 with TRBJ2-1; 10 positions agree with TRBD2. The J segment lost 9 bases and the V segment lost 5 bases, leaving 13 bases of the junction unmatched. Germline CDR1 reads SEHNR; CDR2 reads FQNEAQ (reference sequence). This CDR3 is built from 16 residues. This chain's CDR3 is CASSPDLAGGGSEQFF. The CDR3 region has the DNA TGTGCCAGCAGCCCCGATTTAGCGGGAGGCGGTAGTGAGCAGTTCTTC.

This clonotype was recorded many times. In DNA form, the CDR3 reads TGTGCCAGCAGCTTAACCCGGGGCGGCGGGGAGCTGTTTTTT. This codes for CASSLTRGGGELFF. This chain connects TRBV7-9 to TRBJ2-2; D may match TRBD1 or TRBD2 (5 bases each). The CDR3 totals 14 residues. From germline, CDR1 is SEHNR and CDR2 FQNEAQ (reference sequence). V lost 2 bases, J lost 7 bases, and 11 bases lay in between.

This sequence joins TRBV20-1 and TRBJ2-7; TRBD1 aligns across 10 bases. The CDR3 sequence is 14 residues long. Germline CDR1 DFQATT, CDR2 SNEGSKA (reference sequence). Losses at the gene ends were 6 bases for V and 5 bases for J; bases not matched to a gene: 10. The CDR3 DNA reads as TGCAGTGCCCAGCCCGGGACAGGGGATAACGAGCAGTACTTC. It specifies CSAQPGTGDNEQYF.

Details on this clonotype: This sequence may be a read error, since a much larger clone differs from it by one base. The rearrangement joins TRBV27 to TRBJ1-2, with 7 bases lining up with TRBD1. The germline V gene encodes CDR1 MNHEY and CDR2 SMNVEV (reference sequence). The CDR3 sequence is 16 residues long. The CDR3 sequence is CASSLHGGRGRYGCTF. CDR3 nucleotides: TGTGCCAGCAGTCTCCACGGGGGAAGGGGGCGCTATGGCTGCACCTTC.

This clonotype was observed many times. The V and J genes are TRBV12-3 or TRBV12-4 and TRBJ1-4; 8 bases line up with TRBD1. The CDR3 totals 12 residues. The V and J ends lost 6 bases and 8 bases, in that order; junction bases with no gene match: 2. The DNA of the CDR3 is TGTGCCAGCAGGCGGACAGGGGAAAAACTGTTTTTT. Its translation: CASRRTGEKLFF.

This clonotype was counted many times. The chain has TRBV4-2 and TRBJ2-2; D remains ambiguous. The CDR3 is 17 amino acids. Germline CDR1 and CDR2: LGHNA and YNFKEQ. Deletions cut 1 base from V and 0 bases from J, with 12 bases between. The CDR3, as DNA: TGTGCCAGCAGCCAAGTCTCACTCTCTGCGAACACCGGGGAGCTGTTTTTT. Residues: CASSQVSLSANTGELFF.

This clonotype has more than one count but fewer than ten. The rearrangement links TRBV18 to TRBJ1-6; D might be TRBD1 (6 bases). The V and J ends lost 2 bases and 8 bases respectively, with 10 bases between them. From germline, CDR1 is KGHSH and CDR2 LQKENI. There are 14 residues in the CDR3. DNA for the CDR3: TGTGCCAGCTCACCAAGGGACAATTATTCACCCCTCCACTTT. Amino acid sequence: CASSPRDNYSPLHF.

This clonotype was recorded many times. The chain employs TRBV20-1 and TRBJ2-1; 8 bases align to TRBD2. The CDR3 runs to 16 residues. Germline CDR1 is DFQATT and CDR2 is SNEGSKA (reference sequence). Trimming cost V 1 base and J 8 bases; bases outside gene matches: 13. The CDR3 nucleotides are TGCAGTGCTAGAGTTGCATGGCGGGAGGAAATTTATGAGCAGTTCTTC. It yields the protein CSARVAWREEIYEQFF.

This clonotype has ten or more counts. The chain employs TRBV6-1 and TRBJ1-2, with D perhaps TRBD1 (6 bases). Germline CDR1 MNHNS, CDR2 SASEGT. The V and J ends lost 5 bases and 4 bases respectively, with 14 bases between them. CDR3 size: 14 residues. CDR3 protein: CASSPLQGFYGYTF. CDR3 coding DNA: TGTGCCAGCAGTCCACTACAGGGATTCTATGGCTACACCTTC.

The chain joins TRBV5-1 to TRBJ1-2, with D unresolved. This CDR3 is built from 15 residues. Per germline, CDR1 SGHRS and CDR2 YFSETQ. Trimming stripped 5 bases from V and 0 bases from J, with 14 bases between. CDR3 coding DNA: TGCGCCAGCAGACCTGAAAGCTCCTCTAACTATGGCTACACCTTC. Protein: CASRPESSSNYGYTF.

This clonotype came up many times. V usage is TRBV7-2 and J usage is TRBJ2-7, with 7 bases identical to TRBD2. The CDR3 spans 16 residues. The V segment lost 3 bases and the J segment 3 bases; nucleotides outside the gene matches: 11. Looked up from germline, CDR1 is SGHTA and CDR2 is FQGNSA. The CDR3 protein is CASSLARTSLLYEQYF. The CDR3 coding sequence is TGTGCCAGCAGCTTGGCCAGGACTAGTCTTCTCTACGAGCAGTACTTC.

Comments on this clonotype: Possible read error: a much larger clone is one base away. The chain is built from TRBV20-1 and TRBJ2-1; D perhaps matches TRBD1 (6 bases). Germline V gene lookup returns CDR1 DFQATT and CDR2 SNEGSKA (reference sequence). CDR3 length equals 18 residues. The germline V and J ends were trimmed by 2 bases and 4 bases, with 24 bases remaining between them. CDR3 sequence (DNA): TGCAGTGCTAGACGCAGAGTCCGGGACATGGGGCAATACAATGAGCAGTTCTTC. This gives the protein CSARRRVRDMGQYNEQFF.

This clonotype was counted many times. As DNA, the CDR3 is TGTGCCTGGAGTCCCTCCTACGAGCAGTACTTC. It is translated as CAWSPSYEQYF. The rearrangement uses TRBV30 and TRBJ2-7; D is unclear. Germline V gives CDR1 GTSNPN, CDR2 SVGIG (reference sequence). The CDR3 runs to 11 residues. Deletions cut 2 bases from V and 0 bases from J, with 2 bases between.

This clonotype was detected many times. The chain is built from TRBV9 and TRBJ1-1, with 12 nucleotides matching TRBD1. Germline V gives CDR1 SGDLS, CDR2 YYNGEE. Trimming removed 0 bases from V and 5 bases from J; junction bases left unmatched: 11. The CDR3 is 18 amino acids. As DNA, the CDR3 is TGTGCCAGCAGCGTAGAGGACGGGACAGGGGGCAGGGGGACTGAAGCTTTCTTT. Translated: CASSVEDGTGGRGTEAFF.

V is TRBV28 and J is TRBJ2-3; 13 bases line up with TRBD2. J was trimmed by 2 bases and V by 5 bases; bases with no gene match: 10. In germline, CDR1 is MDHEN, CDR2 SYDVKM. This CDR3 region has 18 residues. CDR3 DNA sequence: TGTGCCAGCAGTCTCGGACTAGCGGGAGACCCCTACACAGATACGCAGTATTTT. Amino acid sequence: CASSLGLAGDPYTDTQYF. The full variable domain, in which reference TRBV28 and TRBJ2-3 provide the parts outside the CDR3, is DVKVTQSSRYLVKRTGEKVFLECVQDMDHENMFWYRQDPGLGLRLIYFSYDVKMKEKGDIPEGYSVSREKKERFSLILESASTNQTSMYLCASSLGLAGDPYTDTQYFGPGTRLTVL.

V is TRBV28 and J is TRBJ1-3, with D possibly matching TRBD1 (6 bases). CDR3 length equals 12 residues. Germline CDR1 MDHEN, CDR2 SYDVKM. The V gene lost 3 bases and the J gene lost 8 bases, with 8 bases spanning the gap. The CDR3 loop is CASSFQGYTIYF. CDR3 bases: TGTGCCAGCAGTTTTCAGGGGTACACCATATATTTT.

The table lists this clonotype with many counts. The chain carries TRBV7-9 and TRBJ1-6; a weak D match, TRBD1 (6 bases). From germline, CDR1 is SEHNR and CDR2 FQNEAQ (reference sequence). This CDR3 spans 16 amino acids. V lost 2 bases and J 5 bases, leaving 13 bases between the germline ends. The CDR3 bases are TGTGCCAGCAGCTTATCAAGGGGGGGTAATAATTCACCCCTCCACTTT. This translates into CASSLSRGGNNSPLHF.

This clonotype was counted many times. Here the CDR3 DNA reads TGTGCCAGTAGTAAAAGACTAGCGGGGGGGCCCACAGATACGCAGTATTTT. Residues: CASSKRLAGGPTDTQYF. This chain uses TRBV19 with TRBJ2-3, with 14 bases lining up with TRBD2. In germline, CDR1 is LNHDA, CDR2 SQIVND (reference sequence). CDR3 length: 17 amino acids. After removal of 4 bases from V and 2 bases from J, the junction contained 5 bases not matched to a gene.

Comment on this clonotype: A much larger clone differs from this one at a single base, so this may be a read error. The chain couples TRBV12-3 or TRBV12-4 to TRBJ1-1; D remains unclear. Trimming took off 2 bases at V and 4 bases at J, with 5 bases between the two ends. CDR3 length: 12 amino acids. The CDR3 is CASSLWPTEAFF. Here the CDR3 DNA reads TGTGCCAGCAGTTTATGGCCCACTGAAGCTTTCTTT.

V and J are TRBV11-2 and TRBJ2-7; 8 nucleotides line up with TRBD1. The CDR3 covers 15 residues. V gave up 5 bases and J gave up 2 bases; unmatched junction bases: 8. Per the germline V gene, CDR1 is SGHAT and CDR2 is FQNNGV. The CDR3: CASSPGQVLAYEQYF. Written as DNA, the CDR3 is TGTGCCAGCAGCCCGGGACAGGTGTTAGCCTACGAGCAGTACTTC.

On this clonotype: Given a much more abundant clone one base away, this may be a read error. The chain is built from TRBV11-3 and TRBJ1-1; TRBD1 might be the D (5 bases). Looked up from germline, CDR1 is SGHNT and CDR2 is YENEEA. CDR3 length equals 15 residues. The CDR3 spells CASSAGGFGNTEASF. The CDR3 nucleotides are TGTGCCAGCAGCGCGGGGGGGTTTGGGAACACTGAAGCTTCCTTT.

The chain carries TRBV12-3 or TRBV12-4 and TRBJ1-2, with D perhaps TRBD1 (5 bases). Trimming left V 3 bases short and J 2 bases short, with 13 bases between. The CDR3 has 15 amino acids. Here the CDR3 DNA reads TGTGCCAGCAGTTTTTCCGGGGCGGGGAACTATGGCTACACCTTC. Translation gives CASSFSGAGNYGYTF.

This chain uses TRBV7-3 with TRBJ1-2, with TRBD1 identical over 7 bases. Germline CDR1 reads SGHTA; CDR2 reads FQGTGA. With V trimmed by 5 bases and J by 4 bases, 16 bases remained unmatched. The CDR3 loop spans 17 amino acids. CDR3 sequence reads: CASSATGNPFFPYGYTF. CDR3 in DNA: TGTGCCAGCAGCGCGACAGGGAACCCATTTTTTCCCTATGGCTACACCTTC. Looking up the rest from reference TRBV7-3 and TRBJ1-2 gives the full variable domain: GAGVSQTPSNKVTEKGKYVELRCDPISGHTALYWYRQSLGQGPEFLIYFQGTGAADDSGLPNDRFFAVRPEGSVSTLKIQRTERGDSAVYLCASSATGNPFFPYGYTFGSGTRLTVV.

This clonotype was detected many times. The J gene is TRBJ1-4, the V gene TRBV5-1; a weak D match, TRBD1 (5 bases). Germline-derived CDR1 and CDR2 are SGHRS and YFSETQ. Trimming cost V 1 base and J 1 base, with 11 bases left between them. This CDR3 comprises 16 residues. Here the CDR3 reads CASSLRGVGTNEKLFF. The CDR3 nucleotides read TGCGCCAGCAGCTTGAGGGGCGTAGGAACTAATGAAAAACTGTTTTTT.

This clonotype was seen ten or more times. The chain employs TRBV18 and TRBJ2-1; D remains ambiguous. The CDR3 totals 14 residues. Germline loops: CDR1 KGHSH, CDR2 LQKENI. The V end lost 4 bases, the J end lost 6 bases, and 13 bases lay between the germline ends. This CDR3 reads CASSLPGLANEQFF. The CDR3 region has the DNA TGTGCCAGCTCACTCCCAGGTTTGGCCAATGAGCAGTTCTTC. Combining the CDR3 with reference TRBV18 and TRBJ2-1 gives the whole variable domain NAGVMQNPRHLVRRRGQEARLRCSPMKGHSHVYWYRQLPEEGLKFMVYLQKENIIDESGMPKERFSAEFPKEGPSILRIQQVVRGDSAAYFCASSLPGLANEQFFGPGTRLTVL.

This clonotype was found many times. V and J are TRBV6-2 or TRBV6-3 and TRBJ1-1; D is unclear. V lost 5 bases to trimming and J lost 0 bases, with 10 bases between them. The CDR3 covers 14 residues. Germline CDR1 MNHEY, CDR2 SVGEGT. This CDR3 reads CASSDRGLNTEAFF. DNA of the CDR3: TGTGCCAGCAGTGATCGGGGATTGAACACTGAAGCTTTCTTT.

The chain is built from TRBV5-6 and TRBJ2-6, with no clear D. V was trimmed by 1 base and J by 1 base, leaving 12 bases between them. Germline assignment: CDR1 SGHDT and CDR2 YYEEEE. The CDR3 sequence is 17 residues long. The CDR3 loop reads CASSLYGPFSGANVLTF. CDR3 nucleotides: TGTGCCAGCAGCTTGTATGGGCCCTTTTCTGGGGCCAACGTCCTGACTTTC.